What follows are 22 T cell receptor beta chains derived from one specimen sequenced in a study of blood T cell repertoires in COVID-19. Using immunoSEQ multiplex PCR, the repertoire was profiled, and TCRdb retains in-frame clones only, with some absent. Of 150,000 to 200,000 clones listed, almost 80% are singletons. The sample consisted of PBMCs or T cells enriched from blood (not recorded which). All receptors come from a woman in her fifties or sixties who had recovered from COVID-19.

The V call is TRBV20-1, the J call TRBJ1-6; D unclear. This CDR3 has 11 amino acids. V was clipped by 7 bases and J by 14 bases, with 15 bases between them. CDR1 is DFQATT, CDR2 SNEGSKA, per germline (reference sequence). The CDR3 sequence: CSVTDQQTLHF. The CDR3 coding sequence is TGCAGTGTAACAGATCAACAAACCCTCCACTTT.

The V and J genes are TRBV27 and TRBJ1-3; D possibly corresponds to TRBD1 (5 bases). V lost 5 bases, J lost 1 base, and 12 bases lay in between. The CDR3 covers 15 residues. Germline V gene sequence: CDR1 MNHEY, CDR2 SMNVEV (reference sequence). Here the CDR3 DNA reads TGTGCCAGCAGTCCAAGGGGAGGGTCTGGAAACACCATATATTTT. It specifies CASSPRGGSGNTIYF.

V gene TRBV19 combines with J gene TRBJ2-3, with D tentatively TRBD2 (6 bases). The CDR3 length is 14 residues. Germline values: CDR1 LNHDA, CDR2 SQIVND (reference sequence). V was clipped by 5 bases and J by 7 bases, with 16 bases between them. The CDR3 protein is CASSLRKAGNTQYF. The CDR3 bases are TGTGCCAGTAGTCTCCGGAAGGCGGGGAATACGCAGTATTTT.

The chain combines TRBV28 with TRBJ2-1, with D unresolved. Deletions cut 7 bases from V and 10 bases from J, with 23 bases between. CDR1 is MDHEN and CDR2 is SYDVKM in the germline V gene. CDR3 size: 15 residues. This CDR3 reads CASTSPMGSLIEQFF. The CDR3 DNA reads TGTGCCAGCACCTCCCCGATGGGCTCTCTAATAGAGCAGTTCTTC.

This clone was counted a few times. The V and J genes are TRBV2 and TRBJ2-3, with D maybe TRBD2 (5 bases). CDR3 length: 12 residues. CDR1 SNHLY and CDR2 FYNNEI come from the germline V gene. The V end lost 8 bases, the J end lost 6 bases, and 12 bases lay between the germline ends. The CDR3 region has the DNA TGTGCCAGCTCGAGGGATTCCGATACGCAGTATTTT. Translating it yields CASSRDSDTQYF.

The chain joins TRBV7-9 to TRBJ2-7; D possibly corresponds to TRBD2 (5 bases). Germline CDR1 and CDR2: SEHNR and FQNEAQ (reference sequence). Trimming took 5 bases from V and 2 from J, leaving 7 bases between them. The CDR3 contains 12 residues. CDR3 sequence reads: CASSPGTYEQYF. For the CDR3, the DNA is TGTGCCAGCAGCCCCGGGACCTACGAGCAGTACTTC.

This clone was observed a single time. The chain carries TRBV27 and TRBJ1-5; 7 bases align to TRBD1. Looked up from germline, CDR1 is MNHEY and CDR2 is SMNVEV (reference sequence). This CDR3 has 14 residues. J was trimmed by 3 bases and V by 5 bases; bases with no gene match: 4. The CDR3 sequence is CASSGDRNNQPQHF. CDR3 DNA sequence: TGTGCCAGCAGTGGGGACAGAAACAATCAGCCCCAGCATTTT.

This sequence joins TRBV20-1 and TRBJ2-7, with D perhaps matching TRBD2 (5 bases). CDR1 is DFQATT and CDR2 is SNEGSKA in the germline V gene (reference sequence). The CDR3 extends over 15 amino acids. Between the trimmed V and J ends, which lost 3 bases and 4 bases, there was a span of 19 bases. Here the CDR3 reads CSASPALREWYEQYF. Here the CDR3 DNA reads TGCAGTGCTAGTCCGGCGCTGAGGGAGTGGTACGAGCAGTACTTC.

The chain employs TRBV4-1 and TRBJ2-5; D possibly corresponds to TRBD2 (5 bases). V lost 0 bases to trimming and J lost 3 bases, with 8 bases between them. This CDR3 is 14 amino acids long. Germline V gene lookup returns CDR1 MGHRA and CDR2 YSYEKL. This CDR3 is CASSQDGGKETQYF. The CDR3 nucleotides read TGCGCCAGCAGCCAAGATGGAGGAAAAGAGACCCAGTACTTC.

The chain employs TRBV19 and TRBJ1-2; no clear D. Germline CDR1 is LNHDA and CDR2 is SQIVND (reference sequence). The V and J ends lost 3 bases and 1 base respectively, with 9 bases between them. CDR3 size: 14 residues. For the CDR3, the DNA is TGTGCCAGTAGTATGAACGGTGTTAACTATGGCTACACCTTC. As protein: CASSMNGVNYGYTF.

The sample holds many counts of this clone. This rearrangement joins TRBV4-2 to TRBJ1-4, with 7 nucleotides matching TRBD1. Unmatched junction bases numbered 6, after V lost 9 bases and J lost 5 bases. The CDR3 loop spans 13 amino acids. CDR1 LGHNA and CDR2 YNFKEQ come from the germline V gene. CDR3 loop: CASKTGPNEKLFF. CDR3 bases: TGTGCCAGTAAGACAGGGCCCAATGAAAAACTGTTTTTT.

The genes are TRBV5-6 and TRBJ1-5; 7 bases are a match to TRBD1. This CDR3 comprises 15 residues. Germline V gene lookup returns CDR1 SGHDT and CDR2 YYEEEE. V lost 4 bases to trimming and J lost 2 bases; unmatched junction nucleotides: 6. The CDR3 sequence: CASSTRDRGNQPQHF. DNA of the CDR3: TGTGCCAGCAGCACCCGGGACAGAGGCAATCAGCCCCAGCATTTT.

The V and J genes are TRBV18 and TRBJ2-1; 8 bases match TRBD2. The CDR3 spans 16 residues. Per the germline V gene, CDR1 is KGHSH and CDR2 is LQKENI. The trim removed 1 base at V and 5 bases at J, leaving 7 bases unmatched. The chain's CDR3 is CASSPLGLGAHNEQFF. CDR3 bases: TGTGCCAGCTCACCACTGGGACTAGGAGCCCACAATGAGCAGTTCTTC.

This sequence joins TRBV6-2 or TRBV6-3 and TRBJ1-5; D is ambiguous. Germline V gives CDR1 MNHEY, CDR2 SVGEGT. This CDR3 is built from 13 residues. V was cut by 6 bases and J by 0 bases, with 6 bases left in between. The CDR3 sequence is CASSDISNQPQHF. In DNA form, the CDR3 reads TGTGCCAGCAGCGACATTAGCAATCAGCCCCAGCATTTT.

This chain connects TRBV7-6 to TRBJ2-5, with 7 bases matching TRBD1. The V segment lost 5 bases and the J segment 5 bases; nucleotides outside the gene matches: 11. Per the germline V gene, CDR1 is SGHVS and CDR2 is FNYEAQ. This CDR3 region has 15 residues. CDR3 loop: CASSPRDSLVETQYF. In nucleotides, the CDR3 is TGTGCCAGCAGCCCCCGGGACAGTCTTGTGGAGACCCAGTACTTC.

The rearrangement uses TRBV28 and TRBJ1-2; TRBD1 aligns across 7 bases. The V gene's germline CDR1 is MDHEN and CDR2 SYDVKM. Trimming cost V 5 bases and J 8 bases; bases outside gene matches: 14. The CDR3 totals 15 residues. Written as DNA, the CDR3 is TGTGCCAGCAGTCCACACGGGCAGGGGGTTCGAGGCTACACCTTC. Protein product: CASSPHGQGVRGYTF.

V and J are TRBV7-3 and TRBJ2-5, with 7 bases matching TRBD1. Per the germline V gene, CDR1 is SGHTA and CDR2 is FQGTGA. CDR3 size: 15 residues. The junction had 10 bases not matched to a gene; V was cut back by 5 bases and J by 4 bases. Here the CDR3 reads CASSQSTGSGETQYF. The CDR3 nucleotides are TGTGCCAGCAGCCAATCGACAGGGTCGGGAGAGACCCAGTACTTC. The variable domain in full, with the rest retrieved from reference TRBV7-3 and TRBJ2-5, is GAGVSQTPSNKVTEKGKYVELRCDPISGHTALYWYRQSLGQGPEFLIYFQGTGAADDSGLPNDRFFAVRPEGSVSTLKIQRTERGDSAVYLCASSQSTGSGETQYFGPGTRLLVL.

This rearrangement joins TRBV6-5 to TRBJ1-2; 9 bases align to TRBD1. V trimming: 4 bases; J trimming: 6 bases; junction bases outside the gene matches: 9. This CDR3 spans 15 amino acids. CDR1 and CDR2 from the germline V gene are MNHEY and SVGAGI. Here the CDR3 reads CASSSPGQGTNGYTF. As DNA, the CDR3 is TGTGCCAGCAGTTCGCCGGGACAGGGCACAAATGGCTACACCTTC.

This clone was observed a handful of times. V usage is TRBV10-3 and J usage is TRBJ1-5, with TRBD1 matching over 7 bases. CDR1 is ENHRY and CDR2 is SYGVKD in the germline V gene. V was pared by 6 bases and J by 4 bases, with 3 bases of the junction left unmatched. The CDR3 spans 13 residues. CDR3 region: CAISGTENQPQHF. In nucleotides, the CDR3 is TGTGCCATCAGCGGGACAGAAAATCAGCCCCAGCATTTT.

The chain is built from TRBV5-1 and TRBJ1-4; 7 bases match TRBD1. This CDR3 contains 14 residues. V was pared by 0 bases and J by 13 bases, with 9 bases of the junction left unmatched. Germline-derived CDR1 and CDR2 are SGHRS and YFSETQ. The CDR3 DNA sequence: TGCGCCAGCAGCTTGGCGGCAGGGGGTGATAGACTGTTTTTT. Protein: CASSLAAGGDRLFF.

The gene calls are TRBV19 and TRBJ2-1; TRBD2 matches at 13 bases. The V gene's germline CDR1 is LNHDA and CDR2 SQIVND (reference sequence). Germline trimming cut 8 bases from V and 5 bases from J; bases unmatched to any gene: 6. This CDR3 spans 15 amino acids. CDR3 coding DNA: TGTGCCAGTCGGACTAGCGGGAGTCCGCACAATGAGCAGTTCTTC. This encodes CASRTSGSPHNEQFF. Looking up the rest from reference TRBV19 and TRBJ2-1 gives the full variable domain: DGGITQSPKYLFRKEGQNVTLSCEQNLNHDAMYWYRQDPGQGLRLIYYSQIVNDFQKGDIAEGYSVSREKKESFPLTVTSAQKNPTAFYLCASRTSGSPHNEQFFGPGTRLTVL.

The chain employs TRBV5-1 and TRBJ1-1; D call uncertain. V shed 0 bases and J shed 14 bases, with 17 bases lying between them. The CDR3 sequence is 13 residues long. Germline assignment: CDR1 SGHRS and CDR2 YFSETQ. As DNA, the CDR3 is TGCGCCAGCAGCTTGGGGCCCGGGGAGAGGCGCTTCTTT. Its protein is CASSLGPGERRFF. Filled out from reference TRBV5-1 and TRBJ1-1, the complete variable domain reads KAGVTQTPRYLIKTRGQQVTLSCSPISGHRSVSWYQQTPGQGLQFLFEYFSETQRNKGNFPGRFSGRQFSNSRSEMNVSTLELGDSALYLCASSLGPGERRFFGQGTRLTVV.